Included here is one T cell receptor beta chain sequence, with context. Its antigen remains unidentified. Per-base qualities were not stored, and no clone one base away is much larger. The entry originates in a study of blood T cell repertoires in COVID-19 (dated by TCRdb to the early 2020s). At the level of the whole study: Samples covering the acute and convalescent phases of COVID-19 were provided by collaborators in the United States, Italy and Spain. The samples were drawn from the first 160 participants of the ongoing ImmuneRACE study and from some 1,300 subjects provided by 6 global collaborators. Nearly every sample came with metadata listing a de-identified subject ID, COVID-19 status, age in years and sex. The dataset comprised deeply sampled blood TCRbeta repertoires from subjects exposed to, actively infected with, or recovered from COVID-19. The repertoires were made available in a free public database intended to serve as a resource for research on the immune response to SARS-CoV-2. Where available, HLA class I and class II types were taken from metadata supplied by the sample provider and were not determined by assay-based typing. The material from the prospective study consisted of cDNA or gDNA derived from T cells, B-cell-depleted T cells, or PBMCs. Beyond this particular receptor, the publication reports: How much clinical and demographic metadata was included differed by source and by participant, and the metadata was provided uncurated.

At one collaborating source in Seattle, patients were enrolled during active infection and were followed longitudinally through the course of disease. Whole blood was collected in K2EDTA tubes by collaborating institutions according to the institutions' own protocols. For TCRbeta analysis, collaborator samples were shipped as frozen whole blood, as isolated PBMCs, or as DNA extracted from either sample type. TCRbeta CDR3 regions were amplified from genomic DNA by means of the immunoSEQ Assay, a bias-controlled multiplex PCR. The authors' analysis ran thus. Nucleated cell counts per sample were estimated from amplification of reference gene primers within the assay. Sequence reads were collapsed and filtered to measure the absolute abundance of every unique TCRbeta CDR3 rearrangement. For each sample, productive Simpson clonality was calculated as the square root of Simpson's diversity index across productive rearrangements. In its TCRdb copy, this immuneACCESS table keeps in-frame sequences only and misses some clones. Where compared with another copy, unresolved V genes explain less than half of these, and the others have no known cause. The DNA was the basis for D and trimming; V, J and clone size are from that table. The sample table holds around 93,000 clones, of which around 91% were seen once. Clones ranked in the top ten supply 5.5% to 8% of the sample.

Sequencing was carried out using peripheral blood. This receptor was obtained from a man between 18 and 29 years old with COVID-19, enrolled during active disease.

The DNA sequence reads TGTGCCACCAGCAGAGATCCCGCAGTTCCTCGAAACACCATATATTTT. Translated, it gives CATSRDPAVPRNTIYF. Recombination connected TRBV15 to TRBJ1-3; confidence is insufficient to name the D gene. The CDR3 contains 16 residues, cysteine and phenylalanine counted. Solely the CDR3 DNA is kept, with 48 bases framed from the first base. Between the V and J ends, shortened by 0 bases and 5 bases respectively, the junction contains 14 bases. Looking up the germline V gene (reference sequence) yields CDR1 LNHNV and CDR2 YYDKDF.